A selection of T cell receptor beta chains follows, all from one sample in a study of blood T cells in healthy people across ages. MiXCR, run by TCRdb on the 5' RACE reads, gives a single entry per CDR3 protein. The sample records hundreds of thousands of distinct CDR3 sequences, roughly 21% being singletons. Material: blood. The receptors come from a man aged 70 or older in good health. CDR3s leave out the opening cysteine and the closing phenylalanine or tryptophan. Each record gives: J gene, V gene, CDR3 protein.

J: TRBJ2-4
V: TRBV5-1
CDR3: ASSLDGGAKNIQY

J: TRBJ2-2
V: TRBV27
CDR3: ASSFTTLGTGELF

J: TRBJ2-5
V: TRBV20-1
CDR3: SAKTTGLAQETQY

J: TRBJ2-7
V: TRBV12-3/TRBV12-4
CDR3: ASSFGREQY

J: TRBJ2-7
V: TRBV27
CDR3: ASSLYGGATSYEQY

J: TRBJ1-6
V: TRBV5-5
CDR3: ASSLGELGVSPLH

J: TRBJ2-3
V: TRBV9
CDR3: ASSVGAGGTDTQY

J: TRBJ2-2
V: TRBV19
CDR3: ASSILAGGTRELF

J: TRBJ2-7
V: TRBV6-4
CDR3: ASSDSIGEQY

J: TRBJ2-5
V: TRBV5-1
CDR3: ASSLGSGSAETQY

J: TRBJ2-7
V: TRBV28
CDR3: ASSRAYEQH

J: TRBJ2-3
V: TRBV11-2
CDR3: ASSLDFLALAGTDTQY

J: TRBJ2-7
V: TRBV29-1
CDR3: SVSVRGGYEQY

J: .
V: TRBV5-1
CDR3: ASSLVYGPTGMDGQF

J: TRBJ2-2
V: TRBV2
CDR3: ASTPDRRNTGELF

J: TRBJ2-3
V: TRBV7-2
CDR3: ASSFEREDTQY

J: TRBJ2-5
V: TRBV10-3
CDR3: AISPSGREQETQY

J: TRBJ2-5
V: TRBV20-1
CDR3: SAQGPPKETQY

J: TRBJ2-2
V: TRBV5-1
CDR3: ASSLVVGGAGELF

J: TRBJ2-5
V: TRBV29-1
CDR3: SVETLGETQY

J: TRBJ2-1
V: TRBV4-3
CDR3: ASSHRGPYNEQF

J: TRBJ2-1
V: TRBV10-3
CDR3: ATSDRGPSGFNEQF

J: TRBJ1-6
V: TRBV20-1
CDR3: SARQDRGKNSPLH

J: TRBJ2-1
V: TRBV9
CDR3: ASSVDAGGYNEQF

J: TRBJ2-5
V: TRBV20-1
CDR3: SARVWGRAEETQY

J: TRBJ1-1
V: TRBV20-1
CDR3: SARGPGGGTEAF

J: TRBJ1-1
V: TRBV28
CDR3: ASSRVENTEAF

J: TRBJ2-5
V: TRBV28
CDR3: ASSSAGTAQETQY

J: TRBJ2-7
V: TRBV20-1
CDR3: SARPPASYEQY

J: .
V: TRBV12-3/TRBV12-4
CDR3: ASSSGTARNEQY

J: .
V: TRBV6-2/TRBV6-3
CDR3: ASSYLGLAIYEQY

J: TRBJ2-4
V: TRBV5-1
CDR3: ASSSAGNKNIQY

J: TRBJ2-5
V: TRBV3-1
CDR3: ASSQSDREETQY

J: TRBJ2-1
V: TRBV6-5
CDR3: ASSYRTSGSKASYNEQF

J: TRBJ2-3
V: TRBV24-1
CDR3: ATSDVTSGFTDTQY

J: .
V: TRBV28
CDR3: ASSVDIAYEQY

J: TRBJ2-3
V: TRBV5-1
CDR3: ASSLLGVSSTDTQY

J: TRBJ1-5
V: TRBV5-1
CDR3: ASSLEEGGQPQH

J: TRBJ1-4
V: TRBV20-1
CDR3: SAKGGGQPLKLF

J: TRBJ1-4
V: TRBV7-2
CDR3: ASSQLMGEKLF

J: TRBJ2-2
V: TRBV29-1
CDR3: SVARGTGELF

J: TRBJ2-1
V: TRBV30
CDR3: AWSISRGEQF

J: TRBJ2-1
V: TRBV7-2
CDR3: ASSLETSGRVNEQF

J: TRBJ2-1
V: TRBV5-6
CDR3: ASSPRLAGGLYNEQF

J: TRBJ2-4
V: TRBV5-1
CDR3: ASSLAIPGRDIQY